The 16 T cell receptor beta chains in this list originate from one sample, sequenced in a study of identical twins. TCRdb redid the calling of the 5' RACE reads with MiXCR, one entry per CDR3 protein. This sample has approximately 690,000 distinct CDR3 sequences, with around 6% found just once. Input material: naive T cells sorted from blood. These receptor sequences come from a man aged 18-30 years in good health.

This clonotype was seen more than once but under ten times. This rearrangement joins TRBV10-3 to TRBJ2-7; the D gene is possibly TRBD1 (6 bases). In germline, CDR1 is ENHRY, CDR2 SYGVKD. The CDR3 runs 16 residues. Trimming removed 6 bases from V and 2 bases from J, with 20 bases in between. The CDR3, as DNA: TGTGCCATCAGCTCCCCCGGCAGGGGAAGGACCTACGAGCAGTACTTC. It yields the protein CAISSPGRGRTYEQYF.

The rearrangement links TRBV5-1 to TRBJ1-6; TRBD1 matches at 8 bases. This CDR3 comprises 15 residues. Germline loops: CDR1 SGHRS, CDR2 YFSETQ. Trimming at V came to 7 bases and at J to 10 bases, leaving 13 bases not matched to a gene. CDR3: CASQRRTGPDSPLHF. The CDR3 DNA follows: TGCGCCAGCCAAAGGAGGACAGGGCCAGACTCACCCCTCCACTTT.

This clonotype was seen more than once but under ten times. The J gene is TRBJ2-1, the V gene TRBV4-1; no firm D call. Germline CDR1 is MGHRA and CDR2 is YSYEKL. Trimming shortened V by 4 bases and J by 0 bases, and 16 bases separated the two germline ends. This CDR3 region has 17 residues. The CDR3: CASSLDMPLSSYNEQFF. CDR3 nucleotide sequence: TGCGCCAGCAGCCTCGATATGCCCTTGAGCTCCTACAATGAGCAGTTCTTC.

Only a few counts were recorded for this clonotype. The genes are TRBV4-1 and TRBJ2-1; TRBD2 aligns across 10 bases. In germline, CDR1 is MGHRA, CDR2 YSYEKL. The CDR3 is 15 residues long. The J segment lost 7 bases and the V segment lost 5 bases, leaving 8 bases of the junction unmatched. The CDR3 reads CASSSRGTSVNEQFF. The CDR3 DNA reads TGCGCCAGCAGCTCCCGGGGGACTAGCGTTAATGAGCAGTTCTTC.

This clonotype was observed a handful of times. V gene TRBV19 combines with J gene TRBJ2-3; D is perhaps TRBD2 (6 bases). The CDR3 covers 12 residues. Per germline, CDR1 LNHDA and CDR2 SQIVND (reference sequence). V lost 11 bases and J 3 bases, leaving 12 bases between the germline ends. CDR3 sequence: CAAGQVTDTQYF. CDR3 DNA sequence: TGTGCCGCGGGGCAGGTAACAGATACGCAGTATTTT. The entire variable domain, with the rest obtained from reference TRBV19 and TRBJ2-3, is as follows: DGGITQSPKYLFRKEGQNVTLSCEQNLNHDAMYWYRQDPGQGLRLIYYSQIVNDFQKGDIAEGYSVSREKKESFPLTVTSAQKNPTAFYLCAAGQVTDTQYFGPGTRLTVL.

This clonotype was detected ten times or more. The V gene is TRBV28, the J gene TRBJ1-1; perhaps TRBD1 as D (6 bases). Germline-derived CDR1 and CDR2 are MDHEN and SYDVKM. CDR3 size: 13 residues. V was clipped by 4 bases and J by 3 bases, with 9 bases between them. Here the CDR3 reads CASSSGQYTEAFF. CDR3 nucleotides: TGTGCCAGCAGTTCCGGACAGTACACTGAAGCTTTCTTT.

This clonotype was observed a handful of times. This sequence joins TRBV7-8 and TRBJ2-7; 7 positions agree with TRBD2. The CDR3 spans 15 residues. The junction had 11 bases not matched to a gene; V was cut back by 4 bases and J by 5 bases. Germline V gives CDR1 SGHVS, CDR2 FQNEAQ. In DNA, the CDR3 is TGTGCCAGCAGCTCGATAGGACTAGATTCCAACGAGCAGTACTTC. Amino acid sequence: CASSSIGLDSNEQYF. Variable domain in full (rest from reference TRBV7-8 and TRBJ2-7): GAGVSQSPRYKVAKRGQDVALRCDPISGHVSLFWYQQALGQGPEFLTYFQNEAQLDKSGLPSDRFFAERPEGSVSTLKIQRTQQEDSAVYLCASSSIGLDSNEQYFGPGTRLTVT.

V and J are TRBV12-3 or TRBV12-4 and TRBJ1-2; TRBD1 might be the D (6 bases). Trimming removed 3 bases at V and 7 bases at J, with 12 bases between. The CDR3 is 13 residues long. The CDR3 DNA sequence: TGTGCCAGCAGTTTTCGGGGGCAGAGTGGCTACACCTTC. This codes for CASSFRGQSGYTF.

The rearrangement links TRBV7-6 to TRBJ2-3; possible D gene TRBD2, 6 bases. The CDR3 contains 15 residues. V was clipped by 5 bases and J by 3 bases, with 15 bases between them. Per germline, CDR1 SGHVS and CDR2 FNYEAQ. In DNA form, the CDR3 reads TGTGCCAGCAGCCCGGAGGGGTTAAAGACAGATACGCAGTATTTT. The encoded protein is CASSPEGLKTDTQYF.

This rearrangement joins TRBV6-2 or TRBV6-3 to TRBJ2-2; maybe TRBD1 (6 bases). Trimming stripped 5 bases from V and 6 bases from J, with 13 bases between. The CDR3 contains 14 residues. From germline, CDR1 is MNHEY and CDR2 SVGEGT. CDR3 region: CASSLDRFAGELFF. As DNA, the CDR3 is TGTGCCAGCAGTCTTGACAGGTTCGCCGGGGAGCTGTTTTTT.

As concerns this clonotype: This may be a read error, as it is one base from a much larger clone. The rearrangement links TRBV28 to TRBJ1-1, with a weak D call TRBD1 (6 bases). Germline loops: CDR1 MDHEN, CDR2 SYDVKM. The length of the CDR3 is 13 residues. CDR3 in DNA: TGTGCCAGCAGTTTATGGAAGGGGGATGAAGCTTTATTT. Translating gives CASSLWKGDEALF.

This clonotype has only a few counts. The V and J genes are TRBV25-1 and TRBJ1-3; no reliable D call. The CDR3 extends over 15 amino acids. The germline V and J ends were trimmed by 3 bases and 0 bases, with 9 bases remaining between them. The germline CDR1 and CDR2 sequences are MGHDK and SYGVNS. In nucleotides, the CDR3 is TGTGCCAGCAGTGATACGATGAGCTCTGGAAACACCATATATTTT. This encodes CASSDTMSSGNTIYF. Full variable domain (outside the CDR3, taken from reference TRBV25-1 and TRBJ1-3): EADIYQTPRYLVIGTGKKITLECSQTMGHDKMYWYQQDPGMELHLIHYSYGVNSTEKGDLSSESTVSRIRTEHFPLTLESARPSHTSQYLCASSDTMSSGNTIYFGEGSWLTVV.

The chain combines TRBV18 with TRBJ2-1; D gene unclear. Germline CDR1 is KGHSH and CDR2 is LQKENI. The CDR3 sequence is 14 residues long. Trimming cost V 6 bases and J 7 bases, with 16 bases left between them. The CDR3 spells CASSPEIGRNEQFF. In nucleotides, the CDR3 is TGTGCCAGCTCCCCAGAAATCGGCCGTAATGAGCAGTTCTTC.

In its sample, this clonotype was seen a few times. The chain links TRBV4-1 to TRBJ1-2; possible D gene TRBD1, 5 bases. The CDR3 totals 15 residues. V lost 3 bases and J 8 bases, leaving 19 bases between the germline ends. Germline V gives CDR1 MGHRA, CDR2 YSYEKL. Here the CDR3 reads CASSQDYTGPGGYTF. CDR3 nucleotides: TGCGCCAGCAGCCAGGATTACACAGGCCCAGGGGGCTACACCTTC.

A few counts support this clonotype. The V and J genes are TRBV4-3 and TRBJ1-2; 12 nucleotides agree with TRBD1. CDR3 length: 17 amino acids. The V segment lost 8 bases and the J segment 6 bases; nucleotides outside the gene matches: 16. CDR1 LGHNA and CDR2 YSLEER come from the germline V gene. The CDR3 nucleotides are TGCGCCAGCTCGAGCTCCATTGTGGGGACAGGGGGCAATGGCTACACCTTC. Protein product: CASSSSIVGTGGNGYTF.

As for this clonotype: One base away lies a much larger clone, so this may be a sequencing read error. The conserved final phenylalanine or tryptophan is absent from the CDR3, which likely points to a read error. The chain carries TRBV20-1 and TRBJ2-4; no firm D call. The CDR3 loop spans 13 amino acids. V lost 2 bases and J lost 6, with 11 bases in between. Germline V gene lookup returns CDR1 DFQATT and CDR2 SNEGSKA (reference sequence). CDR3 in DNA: TGCAGTGCTAGACAGGTTTATAGAAACATTCAGTACTAC. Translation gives CSARQVYRNIQYY.